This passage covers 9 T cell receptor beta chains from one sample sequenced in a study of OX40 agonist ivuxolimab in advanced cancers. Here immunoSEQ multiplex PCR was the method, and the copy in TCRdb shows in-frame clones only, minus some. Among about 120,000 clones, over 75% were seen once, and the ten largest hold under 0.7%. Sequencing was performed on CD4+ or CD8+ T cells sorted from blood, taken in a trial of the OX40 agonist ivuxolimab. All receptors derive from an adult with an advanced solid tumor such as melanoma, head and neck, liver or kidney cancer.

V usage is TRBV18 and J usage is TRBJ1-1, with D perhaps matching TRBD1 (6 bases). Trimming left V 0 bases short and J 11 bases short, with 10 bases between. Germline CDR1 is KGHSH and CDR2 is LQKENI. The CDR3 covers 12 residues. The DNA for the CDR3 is TGTGCCAGCTCACCACCCAGGGGTGAGGCTTTCTTT. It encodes CASSPPRGEAFF.

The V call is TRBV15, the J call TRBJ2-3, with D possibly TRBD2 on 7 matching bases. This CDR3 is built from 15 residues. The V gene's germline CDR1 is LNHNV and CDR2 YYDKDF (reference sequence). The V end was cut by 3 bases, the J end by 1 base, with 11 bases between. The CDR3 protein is CATSRVGGGTDTQYF. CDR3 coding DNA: TGTGCCACCAGCAGGGTAGGGGGGGGCACAGATACGCAGTATTTT.

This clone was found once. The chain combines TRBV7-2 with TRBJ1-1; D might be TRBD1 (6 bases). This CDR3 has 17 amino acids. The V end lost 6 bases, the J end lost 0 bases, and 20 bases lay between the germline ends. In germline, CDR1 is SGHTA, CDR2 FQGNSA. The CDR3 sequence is CASRWGGAEGLNTEAFF. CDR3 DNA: TGTGCCAGCAGATGGGGGGGGGCCGAAGGATTGAACACTGAAGCTTTCTTT.

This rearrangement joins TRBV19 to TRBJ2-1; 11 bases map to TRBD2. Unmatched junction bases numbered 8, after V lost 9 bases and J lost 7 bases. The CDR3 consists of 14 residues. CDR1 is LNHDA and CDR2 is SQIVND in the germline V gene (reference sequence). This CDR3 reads CASMATSGANEQFF. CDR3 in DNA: TGTGCCAGCATGGCGACTAGCGGGGCTAATGAGCAGTTCTTC. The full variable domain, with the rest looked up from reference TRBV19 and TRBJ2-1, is DGGITQSPKYLFRKEGQNVTLSCEQNLNHDAMYWYRQDPGQGLRLIYYSQIVNDFQKGDIAEGYSVSREKKESFPLTVTSAQKNPTAFYLCASMATSGANEQFFGPGTRLTVL.

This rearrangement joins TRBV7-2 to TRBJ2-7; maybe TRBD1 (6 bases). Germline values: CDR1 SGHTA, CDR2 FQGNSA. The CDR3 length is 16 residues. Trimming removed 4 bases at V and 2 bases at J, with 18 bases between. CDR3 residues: CASSSFGQTLTYEQYF. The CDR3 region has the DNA TGTGCCAGCAGCTCGTTCGGACAGACCCTAACCTACGAGCAGTACTTC.

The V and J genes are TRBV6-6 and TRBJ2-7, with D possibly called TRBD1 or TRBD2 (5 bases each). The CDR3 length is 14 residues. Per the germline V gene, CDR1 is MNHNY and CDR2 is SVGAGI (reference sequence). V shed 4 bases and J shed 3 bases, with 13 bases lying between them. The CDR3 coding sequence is TGTGCCAGCAGTTTGCAGGGAGTTCACTACGAGCAGTACTTC. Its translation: CASSLQGVHYEQYF.

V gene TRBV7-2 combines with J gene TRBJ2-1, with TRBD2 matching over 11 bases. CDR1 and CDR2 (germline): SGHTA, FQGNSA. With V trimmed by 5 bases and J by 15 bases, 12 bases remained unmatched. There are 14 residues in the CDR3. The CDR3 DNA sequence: TGTGCCAGCAGCCTTGGGGGTAGCGGGGGGGCCCGGTTCTTC. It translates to CASSLGGSGGARFF.

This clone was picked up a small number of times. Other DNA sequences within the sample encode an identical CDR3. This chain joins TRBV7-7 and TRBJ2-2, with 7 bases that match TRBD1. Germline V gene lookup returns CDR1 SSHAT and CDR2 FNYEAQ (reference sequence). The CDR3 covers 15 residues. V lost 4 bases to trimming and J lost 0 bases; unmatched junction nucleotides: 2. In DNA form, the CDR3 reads TGTGCCAGCAGCTACCAGGGGGCGAACACCGGGGAGCTGTTTTTT. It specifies CASSYQGANTGELFF.

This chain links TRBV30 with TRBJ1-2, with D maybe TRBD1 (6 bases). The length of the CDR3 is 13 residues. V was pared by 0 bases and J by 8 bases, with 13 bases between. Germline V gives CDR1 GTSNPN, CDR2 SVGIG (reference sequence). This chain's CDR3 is CAWSVFGGGGYTF. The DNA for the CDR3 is TGTGCCTGGAGTGTTTTCGGGGGCGGCGGCTACACCTTC.